In its sample, the clone carrying this T cell receptor (beta chain) was seen once. A read error may account for a junction end that differs from germline. The data stem from a study of T cell repertoires in cytomegalovirus infection. A single record per CDR3 protein comes from TCRdb applying MiXCR to the reads. The sample consists of about 130,000 distinct CDR3 sequences, about 10% of them appearing once. The CDR3 has 15 residues. The gene calls are TRBV12-3 or TRBV12-4 and TRBJ1-4; 8 nucleotides agree with TRBD1. This receptor was identified in a human donor in good health (CMV status not recorded). Some clones in this sample may be carry-over from other donors' samples. The sequenced sample was PBMCs. The CDR3 nucleotides are TGTGACAGCAGCAAGGGGCAGGGGGCATTCGAAAAACTGTTGTTT. Translating it yields CDSSKGQGAFEKLLF.